The T cell receptor (beta chain) under discussion was sequenced for a study of T cells in Graves' hyperthyroidism and ophthalmopathy. Study-wide background: Peripheral blood draws took place at initial diagnosis, ahead of any treatment.

The CDR3 spans 15 residues. The germline CDR1 and CDR2 sequences are MNHEY and SMNVEV (reference sequence). V was pared by 0 bases and J by 3 bases, with 6 bases between. At least 3 on the Clinical Activity Score was recorded for ophthalmopathy patients, who also had NOSPECS grade at least 4 and duration under 3 months. What was amplified from RNA transcripts were TCR beta CDR3 regions. HTBI primers were the set used in a first-round RT-PCR of the TCR CDR3. TCRdb re-analysed the multiplex PCR reads in MiXCR, keeping a single row per CDR3 protein. The sample has approximately 520,000 distinct CDR3 sequences, approximately 25% seen once. About this clonotype: Its antigen is not known.

General study points: Prediction of ophthalmopathy progression came a median roughly 7.1 months pre-onset.

V gene TRBV27 combines with J gene TRBJ1-6; D is ambiguous. The sample was blood. The TCR sequence derives from a woman in her twenties or thirties with Graves' ophthalmopathy. CDR3 coding DNA: TGTGCCAGCAGTTTATCGACCAGCTATAATTCACCCCTCCACTTT. Translating it yields CASSLSTSYNSPLHF.